Presented here are 18 T cell receptor beta chains from one specimen sequenced in a study of shared clonotypes between healthy human individuals (dated by TCRdb to about 2020). Libraries were prepared through the immunoSEQ multiplex PCR assay. In its TCRdb copy, this immuneACCESS table keeps in-frame sequences only and misses some clones. Where compared with another copy, unresolved V genes explain less than half of these, and the others have no known cause. This sample gives roughly 2 million clones in total; roughly 94% of them show up just once. Roughly 0.13% of the sample rests with the top ten. The sample taken for sequencing was naive CD4+ T cells sorted from blood. The sample's cell subset or site label, in plain terms: CD45RA+ positively selected. These receptors came from a man between 18 and 35 years old in good health.

In nucleotides, the CDR3 is TGTGCCAGCAGTGAAACCCCACCGGGGACCCAGTACTTC. It translates to CASSETPPGTQYF. V and J are TRBV6-1 and TRBJ2-5; D unclear. CDR3 size: 13 residues. V was shortened by 2 bases and J by 7 bases, with 11 bases between the two germline ends. The V gene's germline CDR1 is MNHNS and CDR2 SASEGT.

This clone was seen just once. The chain carries TRBV18 and TRBJ1-4, with D perhaps matching TRBD1 (5 bases). Trimming shortened V by 3 bases and J by 5 bases, and 16 bases separated the two germline ends. Germline assignment: CDR1 KGHSH and CDR2 LQKENI. The CDR3 runs to 16 residues. CDR3 sequence reads: CASSPLGTDQNEKLFF. The CDR3 DNA is TGTGCCAGCTCACCTCTCGGGACGGACCAAAATGAAAAACTGTTTTTT.

This clone has only a few counts. This chain links TRBV19 with TRBJ1-3; D gene unclear. V lost 6 bases and J lost 0, with 15 bases in between. This CDR3 has 16 residues. The germline CDR1 and CDR2 sequences are LNHDA and SQIVND (reference sequence). CDR3 bases: TGTGCCAGTAGGGACTCGCGCTGGGGCTCTGGAAACACCATATATTTT. Translating gives CASRDSRWGSGNTIYF.

This chain joins TRBV4-3 and TRBJ2-3; weak D call: TRBD2 (6 bases). Between the trimmed V and J ends, which lost 1 base and 5 bases, there was a span of 13 bases. There are 15 residues in the CDR3. Per germline, CDR1 LGHNA and CDR2 YSLEER. CDR3 in amino acids: CASSQGGGPRDTQYF. CDR3 sequence (DNA): TGCGCCAGCAGCCAAGGAGGAGGGCCTAGAGATACGCAGTATTTT.

V usage is TRBV11-1 and J usage is TRBJ1-1; D possibly corresponds to TRBD1 (6 bases). The V gene's germline CDR1 is SGHAT and CDR2 FQDESV (reference sequence). V lost 4 bases and J lost 0, with 12 bases in between. CDR3 length: 15 residues. CDR3 bases: TGTGCCAGCAGCTCCGGGACATTAATGAACACTGAAGCTTTCTTT. Its protein product is CASSSGTLMNTEAFF.

This clone was counted only a few times. This specimen includes other DNA sequences encoding the same CDR3. The chain uses TRBV5-1 and TRBJ2-7, with 11 bases matching TRBD1. The CDR3 spans 14 residues. Germline V gene data show CDR1 as SGHRS and CDR2 as YFSETQ. The V gene end was trimmed by 2 bases and the J gene end by 3 bases; junction bases not matched to a gene: 1. The chain's CDR3 is CASSLGTGGYEQYF. The CDR3 bases are TGCGCCAGCAGCTTAGGGACAGGGGGCTACGAGCAGTACTTC.

V is TRBV7-3 and J is TRBJ2-7, with 10 bases identical to TRBD1. CDR3 length: 15 amino acids. V shed 5 bases, J shed 2 bases, and the junction held 6 bases outside the gene matches. CDR1 is SGHTA, CDR2 FQGTGA, per germline. DNA of the CDR3: TGTGCCAGCAGCCGTCGGGACAGGGGCCCCTACGAGCAGTACTTC. Its protein product is CASSRRDRGPYEQYF.

The chain carries TRBV6-1 and TRBJ1-4, with unresolved D. The CDR3 has 13 residues. The germline V and J ends were trimmed by 7 bases and 7 bases, with 13 bases remaining between them. The germline CDR1 and CDR2 sequences are MNHNS and SASEGT. The CDR3 is CASTGPAREKLFF. The CDR3 nucleotides read TGTGCCAGCACCGGGCCCGCTCGTGAAAAACTGTTTTTT.

The chain carries TRBV29-1 and TRBJ1-2, with 8 bases matching TRBD1. This CDR3 comprises 12 residues. CDR1 and CDR2 from the germline V gene are SQVTM and ANQGSEA. V shed 6 bases and J 7 bases; nucleotides not matched to a gene: 7. CDR3 loop: CSVSDRERGYTF. CDR3 DNA sequence: TGCAGCGTCTCGGACAGGGAGCGTGGCTACACCTTC. The full variable domain, in which reference TRBV29-1 and TRBJ1-2 provide the parts outside the CDR3, is SAVISQKPSRDICQRGTSLTIQCQVDSQVTMMFWYRQQPGQSLTLIATANQGSEATYESGFVIDKFPISRPNLTFSTLTVSNMSPEDSSIYLCSVSDRERGYTFGSGTRLTVV.

The gene calls are TRBV10-2 and TRBJ1-2, with D possibly TRBD1 on 6 matching bases. The CDR3 is 14 amino acids. The V gene's germline CDR1 is WSHSY and CDR2 SAAADI. Trimming cost V 5 bases and J 4 bases, with 14 bases left between them. CDR3 region: CASSSTRGFYGYTF. CDR3 coding DNA: TGCGCCAGCAGTTCTACCAGGGGCTTCTATGGCTACACCTTC.

V gene TRBV9 combines with J gene TRBJ2-5; D remains ambiguous. V was trimmed by 1 base and J by 1 base, leaving 5 bases between them. Germline loops: CDR1 SGDLS, CDR2 YYNGEE. This CDR3 has 13 residues. CDR3 sequence: CASSVNSQETQYF. CDR3 coding DNA: TGTGCCAGCAGCGTAAACAGCCAAGAGACCCAGTACTTC.

The chain uses TRBV18 and TRBJ1-2, with a weak D call TRBD1 (5 bases). Per the germline V gene, CDR1 is KGHSH and CDR2 is LQKENI. This CDR3 comprises 17 residues. V was shortened by 0 bases and J by 7 bases, with 21 bases between the two germline ends. The CDR3 spells CASSPPSVARDWGGYTF. CDR3 nucleotide sequence: TGTGCCAGCTCACCACCTTCGGTCGCCAGGGATTGGGGTGGCTACACCTTC.

The chain uses TRBV21-1 and TRBJ1-6; the listed D gene, TRBD1, was not tested against the DNA. TRBV21-1 is a listed pseudogene. CDR3 length equals 15 residues. The CDR3 nucleotides are TGTGCCAGCAGTTTAGGGACAGAAGGGCGTTCACCCCTCCACTTT. Protein: CASSLGTEGRSPLHF.

The CDR3 DNA is TGTGCCAGCACCATAATGAATGAGCAGTTCTTC. It codes for CASTIMNEQFF. The genes are TRBV6-5 and TRBJ2-1; D ambiguous. CDR3 length equals 11 residues. V was clipped by 7 bases and J by 7 bases, with 8 bases between them. CDR1 and CDR2 from the germline V gene are MNHEY and SVGAGI.

The genes are TRBV28 and TRBJ1-5; D may be TRBD1 (6 bases). V was shortened by 8 bases and J by 5 bases, with 13 bases between the two germline ends. Germline V CDR1 and CDR2: MDHEN, SYDVKM. The CDR3 length is 13 residues. CDR3 bases: TGTGCCAGCGGACACAGGGTATATCAGCCCCAGCATTTT. Amino acids: CASGHRVYQPQHF.

This chain links TRBV9 with TRBJ2-2; the D gene is possibly TRBD2 (5 bases). This CDR3 has 16 residues. Germline CDR1 is SGDLS and CDR2 is YYNGEE. V was clipped by 0 bases and J by 2 bases, with 11 bases between them. CDR3 bases: TGTGCCAGCAGCGTAGGGAATAGCGATAACACCGGGGAGCTGTTTTTT. It is translated as CASSVGNSDNTGELFF. The full variable domain, with the rest looked up from reference TRBV9 and TRBJ2-2, is DSGVTQTPKHLITATGQRVTLRCSPRSGDLSVYWYQQSLDQGLQFLIQYYNGEERAKGNILERFSAQQFPDLHSELNLSSLELGDSALYFCASSVGNSDNTGELFFGEGSRLTVL.

CDR3 region: CASSSTTGVAQPQHF. The CDR3 bases are TGTGCCAGCAGCTCTACGACAGGGGTGGCTCAGCCCCAGCATTTT. The V gene is TRBV7-9, the J gene TRBJ1-5; 8 bases are shared with TRBD1. The J segment lost 6 bases and the V segment lost 4 bases, leaving 8 bases of the junction unmatched. There are 15 residues in the CDR3. Germline CDR1 is SEHNR and CDR2 is FQNEAQ (reference sequence). The complete variable domain, with remaining parts taken from reference TRBV7-9 and TRBJ1-5, reads DTGVSQNPRHKITKRGQNVTFRCDPISEHNRLYWYRQTLGQGPEFLTYFQNEAQLEKSRLLSDRFSAERPKGSFSTLEIQRTEQGDSAMYLCASSSTTGVAQPQHFGDGTRLSIL.

The J gene is TRBJ1-2, the V gene TRBV5-1; D is ambiguous. Trimming took off 0 bases at V and 5 bases at J, with 8 bases between the two ends. The CDR3 has 13 residues. CDR1 and CDR2 (germline): SGHRS, YFSETQ. CDR3 protein: CASSLEAPYGYTF. The CDR3 DNA is TGCGCCAGCAGCTTGGAAGCCCCGTATGGCTACACCTTC.